The T cell receptor (beta chain) described here comes from a study of blood T cell repertoires in COVID-19. Study-wide context: Samples of COVID-19 (acute and convalescent) were obtained from the United States, Italy and Spain.

This CDR3 comprises 16 residues. V trimming: 6 bases; J trimming: 0 bases; junction bases outside the gene matches: 7. Per the germline V gene, CDR1 is LNHDA and CDR2 is SQIVND (reference sequence). TCRdb keeps only in-frame clones here, not all; method: immunoSEQ multiplex PCR. The sample has some 89,000 clones, roughly nine tenths seen once. This clonotype was sampled from a man aged 60 to 69 with acute or convalescent COVID-19. Sequencing used peripheral blood. The J gene is TRBJ1-5, the V gene TRBV19, with TRBD1 matching over 8 bases. The CDR3 region is CASRMTGAYSNQPQHF. The CDR3 bases are TGTGCCAGTAGAATGACAGGGGCTTATAGCAATCAGCCCCAGCATTTT.